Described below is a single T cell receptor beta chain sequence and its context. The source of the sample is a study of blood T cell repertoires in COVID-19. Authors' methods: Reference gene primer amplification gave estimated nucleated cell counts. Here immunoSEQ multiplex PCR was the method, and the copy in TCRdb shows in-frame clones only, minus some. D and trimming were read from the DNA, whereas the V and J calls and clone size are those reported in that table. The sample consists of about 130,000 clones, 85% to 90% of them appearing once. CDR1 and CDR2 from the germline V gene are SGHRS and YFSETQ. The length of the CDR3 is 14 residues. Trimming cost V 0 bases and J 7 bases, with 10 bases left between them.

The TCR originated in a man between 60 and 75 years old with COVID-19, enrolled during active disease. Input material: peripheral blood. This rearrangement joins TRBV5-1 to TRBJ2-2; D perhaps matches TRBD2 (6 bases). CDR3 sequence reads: CASSLAGGYGELFF. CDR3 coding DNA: TGCGCCAGCAGCTTGGCCGGGGGTTACGGGGAGCTGTTTTTT.